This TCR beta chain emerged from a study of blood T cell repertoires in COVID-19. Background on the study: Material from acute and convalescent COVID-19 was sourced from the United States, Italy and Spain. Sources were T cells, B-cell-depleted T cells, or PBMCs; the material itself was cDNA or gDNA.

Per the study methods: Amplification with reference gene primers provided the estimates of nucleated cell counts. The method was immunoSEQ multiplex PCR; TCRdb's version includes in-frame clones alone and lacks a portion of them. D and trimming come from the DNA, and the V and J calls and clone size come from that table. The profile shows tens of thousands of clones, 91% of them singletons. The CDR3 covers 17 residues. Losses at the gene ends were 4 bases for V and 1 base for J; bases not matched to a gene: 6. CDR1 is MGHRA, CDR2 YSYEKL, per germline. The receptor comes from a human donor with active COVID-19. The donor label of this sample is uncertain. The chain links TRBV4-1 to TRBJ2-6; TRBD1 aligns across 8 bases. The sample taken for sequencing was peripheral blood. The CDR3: CASSPGQVTSGANVLTF. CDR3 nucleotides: TGCGCCAGCAGCCCGGGACAGGTAACATCTGGGGCCAACGTCCTGACTTTC.